This T cell receptor beta chain is drawn from a study of T cells in localized non-small cell lung cancer. Study outcomes and limitations: Prolonged overall survival went with higher T cell density in the blood. Because researchers sequenced only one region of the tumor, heterogeneity is still possible. Uninvolved adjacent lung, not tumor, had the highest T cell clonality. A median of about 58 of the top 100 tumor clones appeared in adjacent lung, which was paired and uninvolved.

This clone was found a few times. Its specificity is unknown. The data were produced by immunoSEQ multiplex PCR, yet TCRdb's version contains in-frame clones alone and is incomplete. The repertoire consists of roughly 9,900 clones, with about 90% occurring once and the leading ten covering approximately 7.5%. This CDR3 has 15 residues. CDR1 is MGHRA, CDR2 YSYEKL, per germline. The V end was cut by 3 bases, the J end by 6 bases, with 12 bases between. The chain uses TRBV4-1 and TRBJ1-6, with D maybe TRBD1 (5 bases). The sequences come from peripheral blood, collected before any cancer treatment. The TCR originated in a woman aged 35 to 70 with stage I squamous cell lung carcinoma. The DNA of the CDR3 is TGCGCCAGCAGCCAGAACGGCCAGGGTAATTCACCCCTCCACTTT. It yields the protein CASSQNGQGNSPLHF.